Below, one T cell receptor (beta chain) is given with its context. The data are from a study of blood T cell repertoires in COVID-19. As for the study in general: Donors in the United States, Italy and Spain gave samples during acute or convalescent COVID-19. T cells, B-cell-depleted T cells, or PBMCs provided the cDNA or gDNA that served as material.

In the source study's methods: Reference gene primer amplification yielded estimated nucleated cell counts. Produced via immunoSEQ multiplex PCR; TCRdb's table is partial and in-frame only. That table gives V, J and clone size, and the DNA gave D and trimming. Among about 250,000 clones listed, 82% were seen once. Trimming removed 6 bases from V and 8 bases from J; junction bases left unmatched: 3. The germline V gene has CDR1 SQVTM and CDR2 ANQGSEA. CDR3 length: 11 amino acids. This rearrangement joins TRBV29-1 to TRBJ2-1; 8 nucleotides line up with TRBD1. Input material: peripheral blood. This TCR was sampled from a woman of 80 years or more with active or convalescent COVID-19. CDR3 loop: CSVGQDHEQFF. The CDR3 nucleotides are TGCAGCGTGGGACAGGACCATGAGCAGTTCTTC.